The present T cell receptor beta chain was sequenced within a study of blood T cells in healthy people across ages. A sample-barcoded 5' primer and a J-beta primer mix were used in a second PCR of roughly 7 to 11 cycles. Using its own MiXCR run on the 5' RACE reads, TCRdb lists one record per CDR3 protein. Here the sample spans some 1.5 million distinct CDR3 sequences, 35% to 45% being singletons. Germline V gives CDR1 MNHNS, CDR2 SASEGT. CDR3 length: 15 amino acids. The trim removed 5 bases at V and 5 bases at J, leaving 10 bases unmatched. This sequence was found in a woman younger than 30 in good health. This chain links TRBV6-1 with TRBJ1-2; 8 nucleotides align to TRBD1. The sample taken for sequencing was blood. CDR3 loop: CASSNRGSSVYGYTF. CDR3 bases: TGTGCCAGCAGTAACAGGGGGAGTTCGGTTTATGGCTACACCTTC.